These 17 T cell receptor beta chains came from one sample sequenced in a study of T cell repertoires in cytomegalovirus infection. TCRdb used MiXCR to reprocess the reads, holding one entry per CDR3 protein. The sample comprises fewer than 200,000 distinct CDR3 sequences, about 15% of which are singletons, and roughly 30% rests with the top ten. The sequencing input was PBMCs. The receptors come from a human donor in good health (CMV status not recorded). Some clones in this sample may be carry-over from other donors' samples.

This clonotype has just a few counts. V gene TRBV7-9 combines with J gene TRBJ2-5; 10 positions match TRBD2. The J segment lost 1 base and the V segment lost 4 bases, leaving 9 bases of the junction unmatched. Germline CDR1 SEHNR, CDR2 FQNEAQ (reference sequence). This CDR3 region has 17 residues. The DNA of the CDR3 is TGTGCCAGCAGCTCAGCCCTACTAGCGGGGCCCCAAGAGACCCAGTACTTC. As protein: CASSSALLAGPQETQYF. Combining the CDR3 with reference TRBV7-9 and TRBJ2-5 gives the whole variable domain DTGVSQNPRHKITKRGQNVTFRCDPISEHNRLYWYRQTLGQGPEFLTYFQNEAQLEKSRLLSDRFSAERPKGSFSTLEIQRTEQGDSAMYLCASSSALLAGPQETQYFGPGTRLLVL.

V and J are TRBV6-5 and TRBJ1-2, with TRBD1 identical over 7 bases. Per germline, CDR1 MNHEY and CDR2 SVGAGI. The CDR3 is made up of 15 amino acids. V lost 5 bases to trimming and J lost 4 bases; unmatched junction nucleotides: 10. CDR3 amino acids: CASSRPGTDAYGYTF. Written as DNA, the CDR3 is TGTGCCAGCAGTCGTCCCGGGACAGATGCCTATGGCTACACCTTC.

In this sample, this clonotype turned up a few times. The genes are TRBV15 and TRBJ2-2, with a tentative D call TRBD1 (5 bases). V lost 1 base and J 0 bases, leaving 12 bases between the germline ends. CDR1 and CDR2 (germline): LNHNV, YYDKDF (reference sequence). The CDR3 totals 17 residues. The CDR3 DNA is TGTGCCACCAGCAGAGGGGGCGAGGCGACGAACACCGGGGAGCTGTTTTTT. Protein: CATSRGGEATNTGELFF.

A few counts support this clonotype. The V call is TRBV19, the J call TRBJ1-1; 7 bases are a match to TRBD1. Germline values: CDR1 LNHDA, CDR2 SQIVND (reference sequence). The CDR3 is 12 amino acids. Trimming at V came to 3 bases and at J to 8 bases, leaving 3 bases not matched to a gene. The CDR3 spells CASSMGQLEAFF. CDR3 sequence (DNA): TGTGCCAGTAGTATGGGACAGTTGGAAGCTTTCTTT. The complete variable domain, with remaining parts taken from reference TRBV19 and TRBJ1-1, reads DGGITQSPKYLFRKEGQNVTLSCEQNLNHDAMYWYRQDPGQGLRLIYYSQIVNDFQKGDIAEGYSVSREKKESFPLTVTSAQKNPTAFYLCASSMGQLEAFFGQGTRLTVV.

The V and J genes are TRBV6-6 and TRBJ2-5; 11 bases align to TRBD2. The CDR3 contains 17 residues. V gave up 4 bases and J gave up 1 base; unmatched junction bases: 8. Germline CDR1 and CDR2: MNHNY and SVGAGI (reference sequence). In DNA form, the CDR3 reads TGTGCCAGCAGTTTTCATCGGACTAGCGGGTTCCAAGAGACCCAGTACTTC. Translation: CASSFHRTSGFQETQYF.

This clonotype was counted only a few times. V usage is TRBV12-3 or TRBV12-4 and J usage is TRBJ2-1, with 9 bases fitting TRBD2. The CDR3 contains 17 residues. The V gene end was trimmed by 2 bases and the J gene end by 0 bases; junction bases not matched to a gene: 5. The CDR3 sequence: CASSLKLAGYSYNEQFF. As DNA, the CDR3 is TGTGCCAGCAGTTTAAAACTAGCGGGCTACTCCTACAATGAGCAGTTCTTC.

This clonotype was counted many times. The chain is built from TRBV7-9 and TRBJ1-1; the match to TRBD1 covers 8 bases. Looked up from germline, CDR1 is SEHNR and CDR2 is FQNEAQ (reference sequence). V lost 4 bases and J lost 7; bases outside the gene matches: 8. This CDR3 contains 14 residues. This chain's CDR3 is CASSYGQGAGEAFF. DNA for the CDR3: TGTGCCAGCAGCTACGGCCAGGGGGCCGGTGAAGCTTTCTTT.

This clonotype was picked up many times. The V gene is TRBV7-3, the J gene TRBJ2-1; 12 nucleotides match TRBD2. V was clipped by 3 bases and J by 8 bases; unmatched bases: 11. The germline CDR1 and CDR2 sequences are SGHTA and FQGTGA. This CDR3 comprises 17 residues. The CDR3 nucleotides read TGTGCCAGCAGCTTCCTCCCCACTAGCGGGAGGAAGGATGAGCAGTTCTTC. Translation: CASSFLPTSGRKDEQFF. Combining the CDR3 with reference TRBV7-3 and TRBJ2-1 gives the whole variable domain GAGVSQTPSNKVTEKGKYVELRCDPISGHTALYWYRQSLGQGPEFLIYFQGTGAADDSGLPNDRFFAVRPEGSVSTLKIQRTERGDSAVYLCASSFLPTSGRKDEQFFGPGTRLTVL.

This clonotype was seen repeatedly, ten times or more. This chain links TRBV12-3 or TRBV12-4 with TRBJ1-2; D ambiguous. With 4 bases removed from V and 4 bases from J, the gap between germline ends came to 16 bases. The CDR3 covers 15 residues. CDR3 coding DNA: TGTGCCAGCAGTTCATCGGACGCAAACGTCTATGGCTACACCTTC. This sequence encodes CASSSSDANVYGYTF.

This clonotype came up many times. The CDR3 region has the DNA TGTGCCAGCAGCCAACAACTAGCGGCCACAGATACGCAGTATTTT. This gives the protein CASSQQLAATDTQYF. The chain employs TRBV14 and TRBJ2-3, with 8 bases aligning to TRBD2. CDR1 SGHDN and CDR2 FVKESK come from the germline V gene. The CDR3 is 15 residues long. The junction had 3 bases not matched to a gene; V was cut back by 2 bases and J by 2 bases.

This clonotype was seen repeatedly, ten times or more. The rearrangement joins TRBV6-2 or TRBV6-3 to TRBJ1-4; possible D gene TRBD1, 5 bases. The CDR3 sequence is 15 residues long. Germline lookup yields CDR1 MNHEY and CDR2 SVGEGT. The V end lost 8 bases, the J end lost 7 bases, and 20 bases lay between the germline ends. The CDR3 bases are TGTGCCAGCCCCACTCCCAGGGCGGGAGGTGAAAAACTGTTTTTT. It translates to CASPTPRAGGEKLFF.

This clonotype was seen only a few times. The genes are TRBV3-1 and TRBJ1-6; 7 positions agree with TRBD1. The CDR3 contains 15 residues. Germline CDR1 and CDR2: LGHDT and YNNKEL (reference sequence). V gave up 6 bases and J gave up 9 bases; unmatched junction bases: 11. The CDR3 protein is CASRPTSRGTSPLHF. The CDR3 coding sequence is TGTGCCAGCAGGCCAACCTCCAGGGGGACTTCACCCCTCCACTTT.

At least ten counts were recorded for this clonotype. This chain connects TRBV3-1 to TRBJ2-7; 7 bases agree with TRBD1. With V trimmed by 0 bases and J by 4 bases, 9 bases remained unmatched. This CDR3 has 16 residues. Per the germline V gene, CDR1 is LGHDT and CDR2 is YNNKEL (reference sequence). The CDR3 nucleotides read TGTGCCAGCAGCCAAGATTTGTGGACAGGCCAGTACGAGCAGTACTTC. It yields the protein CASSQDLWTGQYEQYF.

This clonotype was counted between two and nine times. This chain uses TRBV19 with TRBJ2-7, with no clear D. Germline V gene data show CDR1 as LNHDA and CDR2 as SQIVND (reference sequence). This CDR3 is 12 amino acids long. Trimming took 6 bases from V and 3 from J, leaving 9 bases between them. The CDR3 DNA follows: TGTGCCAGTAGCAACTATAACTACGAGCAGTACTTC. Its protein is CASSNYNYEQYF.

This clonotype was recorded a few times. A much larger clone differs by one base, so this may be a read error. V usage is TRBV10-3 and J usage is TRBJ2-3; no clear D gene. The length of the CDR3 is 11 residues. Germline CDR1 is ENHRY and CDR2 is SYGVKD. V dropped 2 bases and J dropped 3 bases, with 0 bases sitting between them. Here the CDR3 reads CAISETDTQYF. The CDR3 nucleotides are TGTGCCATCAGTGAGACAGATACGCAGTATTTT.

The chain combines TRBV7-6 with TRBJ2-3; D is unclear. V gave up 5 bases and J gave up 9 bases, with 12 bases separating them. Per the germline V gene, CDR1 is SGHVS and CDR2 is FNYEAQ. The CDR3 is made up of 12 amino acids. The CDR3 is CASSPAIGTQYF. The CDR3 DNA sequence: TGTGCCAGCAGCCCCGCAATCGGGACGCAGTATTTT.

This clonotype was detected many times. V usage is TRBV7-2 and J usage is TRBJ2-1, with D perhaps being TRBD1 or TRBD2 (6 bases each). Germline CDR1 SGHTA, CDR2 FQGNSA. The V and J ends lost 3 bases and 7 bases respectively, with 13 bases between them. CDR3 size: 14 residues. The CDR3 coding sequence is TGTGCCAGCAGCTTCTGGGGGGCGCGGAATGAGCAGTTCTTC. Its translation: CASSFWGARNEQFF.